This T cell receptor beta chain was documented in a study of T cells in Graves' hyperthyroidism and ophthalmopathy. The germline gives CDR1 MDHEN, CDR2 SYDVKM. The CDR3 has 15 amino acids. Trimming cost V 6 bases and J 16 bases; bases outside gene matches: 16. Amplified TCR beta CDR3 regions came from RNA transcripts. Primed by the HTBI set, a first-round RT-PCR was run on the TCR CDR3. TCRdb re-called the multiplex PCR reads through MiXCR, storing one row per CDR3 protein. The data hold more than 40,000 distinct CDR3 sequences, with around half observed a single time. The study defined stable Graves' hyperthyroidism as no ophthalmopathy progression within 18 months.

The source of this sequence is a woman between 45 and 60 years old with Graves' hyperthyroidism. Sequencing input: peripheral blood or thyroid tissue (not recorded which). This sequence joins TRBV28 and TRBJ2-6, with TRBD1 identical over 9 bases. The CDR3 reads CASSRGTGRAIVLTF. The CDR3, as DNA: TGTGCCAGCAGCAGGGGGACAGGGCGGGCCATCGTTCTGACTTTC.